This TCR beta chain was documented in a study of blood T cell repertoires in COVID-19. Data came from immunoSEQ multiplex PCR; TCRdb stores just in-frame clones and leaves some out. Of about 360,000 clones listed, about 90% are singletons. CDR1 is MRHNA, CDR2 SNTAGT, per germline. With 0 bases clipped from V and 4 bases from J, the junction kept 8 bases outside the gene matches. CDR3 size: 16 residues. All enrollees were roughly 18 to 100 years old and from about two dozen US areas. In assigning cohorts, the study relied on participant-reported clinical history. Cohort 3 recovered donors had two negative PCRs, clearance, or symptom resolution.

The chain employs TRBV6-4 and TRBJ1-1, with 7 bases that match TRBD1. The sequence was collected from a man younger than 40 who had recovered from COVID-19. Sequencing was performed on PBMCs or T cells enriched from blood (not recorded which). The CDR3: CASSDSKVNRGTEAFF. In DNA form, the CDR3 reads TGTGCCAGCAGTGACTCGAAGGTGAACAGGGGCACTGAAGCTTTCTTT.